One T cell receptor (beta chain) is described in this entry. The antigen is undetermined. The sample belongs to a study of neurological immune-mediated disorders. General study points: No sharing of CDR3 amino acid sequences was observed among expanded clones across subjects, suggesting private repertoires in all groups. On phylogenetic grouping, the repertoires of 18 of 34 multiple sclerosis patients fell within one related-CDR3 cluster, constituting a possible signature.

As for the cDNA, it was generated by 5'RACE with 10-nucleotide random UMIs. TCRdb called the 5' RACE reads again in MiXCR, with one record for every CDR3 protein. Altogether about 120,000 distinct CDR3 sequences are present, roughly 3.1% being singletons, with the ten largest covering roughly 1.3%. Germline CDR1 is KGHSH and CDR2 is LQKENI. V was pared by 4 bases and J by 2 bases, with 12 bases between. The CDR3 loop spans 14 amino acids. The sequence was collected from a woman aged 25-40 years with multiple sclerosis. The sequencing input was PBMCs. The chain combines TRBV18 with TRBJ2-7; weak D call: TRBD1 (5 bases). In DNA, the CDR3 is TGTGCCAGCTCACTCGACAGTTGGACCTACGAGCAGTACTTC. It yields the protein CASSLDSWTYEQYF.